This is a list of T cell receptor beta chains from one sample in a study of cytomegalovirus exposure and HLA in healthy donors. Clones were read by immunoSEQ multiplex PCR, and TCRdb kept only the in-frame ones, dropping some. The data show some 220,000 clones, over 65% seen once. The sample comprised PBMCs. The receptor set was obtained from a woman aged 60-75 years in good health and CMV-seropositive. The CDR3 runs from the conserved cysteine through the conserved F or W. The D gene is left open where the match is weak. Clone size is shown for a subset of rows, as once, few, many or a class of expanded clone.

d_gene	abundance	j_gene	v_gene	CDR3aa	CDR3nt
NA	NA	TRBJ1-1	TRBV9	CASSVGGSLLNTEAFF	TGTGCCAGCAGCGTCGGGGGGTCGTTGCTGAACACTGAAGCTTTCTTT
TRBD2	NA	TRBJ2-3	TRBV4-2	CASSHSSRTSGTTDTQYF	TGTGCCAGCAGCCATTCTTCTCGGACTAGCGGGACCACAGATACGCAGTATTTT
NA	few	TRBJ2-5	TRBV28	CASRVYETQYF	TGTGCCAGCAGGGTCTATGAGACCCAGTACTTC
TRBD1	NA	TRBJ2-3	TRBV5-1	CASSQRTGRDTQYF	TGCGCCAGCAGTCAACGGACAGGGAGAGATACGCAGTATTTT
NA	NA	TRBJ1-2	TRBV5-8	CASSVRGSNYGYTF	TGTGCCAGCAGTGTACGGGGGTCGAACTATGGCTACACCTTC
TRBD1	NA	TRBJ2-7	TRBV5-4	CASSFFTGTGTYEQYF	TGTGCCAGCAGCTTTTTCACCGGGACAGGGACCTACGAGCAGTACTTC
TRBD1	NA	TRBJ2-2	TRBV5-6	CASSRDSRGTGELFF	TGTGCCAGCAGCCGGGACAGTCGGGGAACCGGGGAGCTGTTTTTT
TRBD1	NA	TRBJ2-4	TRBV7-2	CASSPDRGWDIQYF	TGTGCCAGCAGCCCCGACAGGGGGTGGGACATTCAGTACTTC
NA	NA	TRBJ2-3	TRBV7-8	CASSLYSGKRTDTQYF	TGTGCCAGCAGCTTATATTCAGGAAAGCGCACAGATACGCAGTATTTT
NA	NA	TRBJ1-3	TRBV5-4	CASSLDNSGNTIYF	TGTGCCAGCAGCCTGGACAACTCTGGAAACACCATATATTTT
TRBD2	NA	TRBJ2-7	TRBV2	CASSGTSGRSYEQYF	TGTGCCAGCAGCGGGACTAGCGGGAGGTCCTACGAGCAGTACTTC
NA	NA	TRBJ1-5	TRBV7-2	CASSPFNQPQHF	TGTGCCAGCAGCCCCTTCAATCAGCCCCAGCATTTT
TRBD2	NA	TRBJ2-2	TRBV9	CASSPGLAGTGELFF	TGTGCCAGCAGCCCCGGACTAGCGGGTACCGGGGAGCTGTTTTTT
NA	NA	TRBJ1-6	TRBV28	CASRPTGTPLHF	TGTGCCAGCAGACCAACCGGGACACCCCTCCACTTT
TRBD1	many	TRBJ1-5	TRBV10-3	CAIGTGDSNQPQHF	TGTGCCATTGGTACAGGGGATAGCAATCAGCCCCAGCATTTT
TRBD1	NA	TRBJ1-2	TRBV19	CASSSGTGGIDYGYTF	TGTGCCAGTAGCTCCGGGACAGGGGGTATAGACTATGGCTACACCTTC
TRBD1	NA	TRBJ2-5	TRBV10-3	CAIRGTAQETQYF	TGTGCCATCAGGGGGACAGCCCAAGAGACCCAGTACTTC
NA	few	TRBJ2-7	TRBV7-9	CASSENSNYEQYF	TGTGCCAGCAGTGAGAACAGCAACTACGAGCAGTACTTC
NA	NA	TRBJ1-2	TRBV28	CASSLRQVSRGYTF	TGTGCCAGCAGTCTCCGACAGGTTTCCAGGGGCTACACCTTC
NA	NA	TRBJ1-3	TRBV6-5	CASSSRQGNTIYF	TGTGCCAGCAGTTCTAGACAGGGAAACACCATATATTTT
TRBD1	NA	TRBJ2-7	TRBV5-8	CASEPGQGINEQYF	TGTGCCAGCGAACCGGGACAGGGGATCAACGAGCAGTACTTC
TRBD1	NA	TRBJ1-2	TRBV19	CASNPGQGAPGYTF	TGTGCCAGTAACCCGGGACAGGGGGCTCCTGGCTACACCTTC
NA	NA	TRBJ2-1	TRBV6-5	CASSYGGANNEQFF	TGTGCCAGCAGTTACGGGGGGGCGAATAATGAGCAGTTCTTC
TRBD2	few	TRBJ2-1	TRBV5-4	CASSLELAGGPSNEQFF	TGTGCCAGCAGCTTGGAACTAGCGGGGGGGCCCTCCAATGAGCAGTTCTTC
NA	NA	TRBJ2-7	TRBV28	CASSPGGIREQYF	TGTGCCAGCAGCCCCGGGGGAATCCGAGAGCAGTACTTC
NA	NA	TRBJ2-7	TRBV5-4	CASSLDQTYEQYF	TGTGCCAGCAGCTTGGACCAGACCTACGAGCAGTACTTC
NA	NA	TRBJ1-5	TRBV19	CASSMGRTASNQPQHF	TGTGCCAGTAGCATGGGGCGGACAGCCAGCAATCAGCCCCAGCATTTT
TRBD2	NA	TRBJ2-7	TRBV10-3	CAISEGTSSNEQYF	TGTGCCATCAGTGAGGGGACTAGTAGCAACGAGCAGTACTTC
TRBD2	few	TRBJ2-2	TRBV15	CATSRDYGTTNTGELFF	TGTGCCACCAGCAGAGATTATGGGACTACCAACACCGGGGAGCTGTTTTTT